One sample yielded the 26 T cell receptor beta chains listed below, sequenced in a study of cytomegalovirus exposure and HLA in healthy donors. Libraries were prepared by immunoSEQ multiplex PCR; TCRdb keeps only in-frame clonotypes and omits some of them. This sample has under 250,000 clones, with just under 90% found just once. Sequenced input: PBMCs. The origin of the receptors is a man aged 18 to 35 in good health and CMV-seronegative.

The chain carries TRBV29-1 and TRBJ1-1; unclear D gene. The CDR3 consists of 12 residues. Germline V gene data show CDR1 as SQVTM and CDR2 as ANQGSEA. Trimming shortened V by 1 base and J by 6 bases, and 9 bases separated the two germline ends. The CDR3 DNA is TGCAGCGTTGAAGGGTCGGCGGCTGAAGCTTTCTTT. Amino acid sequence: CSVEGSAAEAFF.

The chain joins TRBV5-4 to TRBJ2-7; tentatively, D is TRBD1 (6 bases). V was shortened by 2 bases and J by 2 bases, with 17 bases between the two germline ends. Germline V gene sequence: CDR1 SGHNT, CDR2 YYREEE (reference sequence). The CDR3 spans 16 residues. CDR3 nucleotide sequence: TGTGCCAGCAGCTTCAGCGTGGGGCAGGGGACCTACGAGCAGTACTTC. Protein sequence: CASSFSVGQGTYEQYF.

This clone was seen more than once but under ten times. This rearrangement joins TRBV27 to TRBJ1-2; no clear D gene. V was shortened by 6 bases and J by 4 bases, with 6 bases between the two germline ends. The germline CDR1 and CDR2 sequences are MNHEY and SMNVEV (reference sequence). The CDR3 has 11 amino acids. CDR3 loop: CASRAGYGYTF. The CDR3 DNA sequence: TGTGCCAGCAGGGCGGGCTATGGCTACACCTTC.

The chain has TRBV7-9 and TRBJ2-5; D may be TRBD1 (5 bases). V was cut by 5 bases and J by 5 bases, with 15 bases left in between. The CDR3 has 14 amino acids. Germline CDR1 SEHNR, CDR2 FQNEAQ (reference sequence). The CDR3 nucleotides are TGTGCCAGCAGCCCTACAGGAGTGTTCGAGACCCAGTACTTC. Its translation is CASSPTGVFETQYF.

This clone was observed a few times. V and J are TRBV6-1 and TRBJ2-7, with 9 bases matching TRBD2. From germline, CDR1 is MNHNS and CDR2 SASEGT. The CDR3 has 15 amino acids. J was trimmed by 0 bases and V by 1 base; bases with no gene match: 1. CDR3 coding DNA: TGTGCCAGCAGTGAAGAACTAGCGGGCTCCTACGAGCAGTACTTC. Amino acids: CASSEELAGSYEQYF.

This chain connects TRBV30 to TRBJ1-1, with 7 nucleotides matching TRBD1. The V gene's germline CDR1 is GTSNPN and CDR2 SVGIG (reference sequence). CDR3 length: 13 amino acids. The junction had 8 bases not matched to a gene; V was cut back by 3 bases and J by 7 bases. The chain's CDR3 is CAWRMTGTVEAFF. The CDR3 nucleotides read TGTGCCTGGAGAATGACAGGGACGGTTGAAGCTTTCTTT.

The chain joins TRBV28 to TRBJ2-1; 8 bases agree with TRBD1. The length of the CDR3 is 15 residues. V shed 4 bases and J 9 bases; nucleotides not matched to a gene: 11. Germline CDR1 is MDHEN and CDR2 is SYDVKM. The CDR3 DNA sequence: TGTGCCAGCAGTTCCCGAACCGAGACAGGGGTTGAGCAGTTCTTC. It translates to CASSSRTETGVEQFF.

This rearrangement joins TRBV6-6 to TRBJ1-1; the D is unclear. The CDR3 is 13 residues long. Trimming cost V 2 bases and J 5 bases, with 9 bases left between them. CDR1 is MNHNY and CDR2 is SVGAGI in the germline V gene (reference sequence). The CDR3 DNA sequence: TGTGCCAGCAGTTACCGAGTCCGAACTGAAGCTTTCTTT. Its protein product is CASSYRVRTEAFF.

This clone was seen just once. This chain uses TRBV27 with TRBJ2-6, with D hard to call. The V end was cut by 3 bases, the J end by 0 bases, with 12 bases between. The CDR3 contains 17 residues. Germline-derived CDR1 and CDR2 are MNHEY and SMNVEV (reference sequence). The CDR3 sequence is CASSFYRVTSGANVLTF. For the CDR3, the DNA is TGTGCCAGCAGTTTTTACCGGGTCACCTCTGGGGCCAACGTCCTGACTTTC.

The chain couples TRBV6-5 to TRBJ2-5; TRBD1 matches at 7 bases. This CDR3 region has 13 residues. CDR1 and CDR2 from the germline V gene are MNHEY and SVGAGI. The V segment lost 2 bases and the J segment 7 bases; nucleotides outside the gene matches: 4. CDR3 protein: CASSYEGAVTQYF. For the CDR3, the DNA is TGTGCCAGCAGTTACGAGGGGGCGGTGACCCAGTACTTC.

The chain recombines TRBV4-3 with TRBJ2-7; weak D call: TRBD2 (6 bases). The V gene lost 3 bases and the J gene lost 2 bases, with 17 bases spanning the gap. Germline assignment: CDR1 LGHNA and CDR2 YSLEER. CDR3 length: 16 residues. CDR3 region: CASSQATGTLTYEQYF. The CDR3 region has the DNA TGCGCCAGCAGCCAGGCAACCGGGACTTTAACCTACGAGCAGTACTTC.

V and J are TRBV7-2 and TRBJ2-1; 12 nucleotides align to TRBD2. The CDR3 spans 17 residues. Germline assignment: CDR1 SGHTA and CDR2 FQGNSA. V was clipped by 0 bases and J by 7 bases; unmatched bases: 7. CDR3 sequence reads: CASSLALLAGGPNEQFF. CDR3 in DNA: TGTGCCAGCAGCTTAGCGCTTCTAGCGGGAGGGCCGAATGAGCAGTTCTTC.

This chain connects TRBV4-3 to TRBJ2-4; D call uncertain. The CDR3 has 16 amino acids. V gave up 0 bases and J gave up 3 bases, with 12 bases separating them. Germline CDR1 reads LGHNA; CDR2 reads YSLEER. In nucleotides, the CDR3 is TGCGCCAGCAGCCAAGAGGTCTCTAGAGGCAAAAACATTCAGTACTTC. This gives the protein CASSQEVSRGKNIQYF.

The rearrangement joins TRBV7-9 to TRBJ2-3, with unresolved D. Trimming removed 4 bases from V and 10 bases from J, with 15 bases in between. This CDR3 is built from 13 residues. Germline V gives CDR1 SEHNR, CDR2 FQNEAQ (reference sequence). In nucleotides, the CDR3 is TGTGCCAGCAGCTCCCTCGGAACTCAGGCGCAGTATTTT. Translating gives CASSSLGTQAQYF.

Here the CDR3 reads CASRSPGQFYEQYF. The CDR3 DNA follows: TGTGCCAGCAGATCCCCGGGACAGTTTTACGAGCAGTACTTC. The chain uses TRBV7-2 and TRBJ2-7; 7 nucleotides align to TRBD1. CDR1 SGHTA and CDR2 FQGNSA come from the germline V gene. V was clipped by 6 bases and J by 4 bases; unmatched bases: 9. The CDR3 is made up of 14 amino acids.

The chain carries TRBV7-9 and TRBJ2-7; D might be TRBD2 (6 bases). The V gene lost 8 bases and the J gene lost 4 bases, with 18 bases spanning the gap. CDR3 length equals 14 residues. Germline assignment: CDR1 SEHNR and CDR2 FQNEAQ (reference sequence). Written as DNA, the CDR3 is TGTGCCAGCCGTGGCCCGGGGGAAGAATACGAGCAGTACTTC. This translates into CASRGPGEEYEQYF.

V gene TRBV7-8 combines with J gene TRBJ2-7; D is ambiguous. CDR1 and CDR2 from the germline V gene are SGHVS and FQNEAQ. The CDR3 extends over 14 amino acids. The V end lost 0 bases, the J end lost 0 bases, and 6 bases lay between the germline ends. CDR3 in amino acids: CASSLAPGSYEQYF. The CDR3 DNA reads as TGTGCCAGCAGCTTAGCACCGGGCTCCTACGAGCAGTACTTC. Full variable domain (missing parts from reference TRBV7-8 and TRBJ2-7): GAGVSQSPRYKVAKRGQDVALRCDPISGHVSLFWYQQALGQGPEFLTYFQNEAQLDKSGLPSDRFFAERPEGSVSTLKIQRTQQEDSAVYLCASSLAPGSYEQYFGPGTRLTVT.

The genes are TRBV5-1 and TRBJ2-1; 9 nucleotides agree with TRBD2. The CDR3 is 16 residues long. Germline V gene lookup returns CDR1 SGHRS and CDR2 YFSETQ. V shed 7 bases and J 4 bases; nucleotides not matched to a gene: 12. The CDR3 here is CASYPSGGTLYNEQFF. CDR3 nucleotide sequence: TGCGCCAGCTACCCCAGCGGGGGGACTCTATACAATGAGCAGTTCTTC.

The chain uses TRBV7-8 and TRBJ2-3, with a tentative D call TRBD2 (6 bases). This CDR3 has 17 residues. V was cut by 0 bases and J by 3 bases, with 16 bases left in between. Germline V gene data show CDR1 as SGHVS and CDR2 as FQNEAQ. The CDR3 DNA reads TGTGCCAGCAGCTTAGCGCCCCGGGGAGGAGGGACAGATACGCAGTATTTT. Its translation is CASSLAPRGGGTDTQYF.

CDR3 coding DNA: TGTGCCACTGGACAGGGCAGTTATAGCAATCAGCCCCAGCATTTT. Its protein product is CATGQGSYSNQPQHF. The chain has TRBV28 and TRBJ1-5; 8 bases align to TRBD1. Losses at the gene ends were 10 bases for V and 0 bases for J; bases not matched to a gene: 8. Germline V gene lookup returns CDR1 MDHEN and CDR2 SYDVKM. The CDR3 extends over 15 amino acids.

V gene TRBV5-1 combines with J gene TRBJ1-3; D gene ambiguous. Germline CDR1 SGHRS, CDR2 YFSETQ. V shed 0 bases and J shed 0 bases, with 7 bases lying between them. The CDR3 runs 15 residues. In nucleotides, the CDR3 is TGCGCCAGCAGCTTGGCCCCGAGCTCTGGAAACACCATATATTTT. Encoded protein: CASSLAPSSGNTIYF.

The rearrangement links TRBV9 to TRBJ2-1; 11 nucleotides line up with TRBD2. CDR3 length equals 14 residues. Germline CDR1 SGDLS, CDR2 YYNGEE. The V gene end was trimmed by 3 bases and the J gene end by 10 bases; junction bases not matched to a gene: 6. In DNA, the CDR3 is TGTGCCAGCAGCGGACTAGCGGGACAGGTGGAGCAGTTCTTC. Its translation: CASSGLAGQVEQFF.

The CDR3 spells CASSYSDRDQPQHF. The CDR3 DNA reads as TGTGCCAGCAGCTACTCGGACAGGGATCAGCCCCAGCATTTT. V is TRBV7-6 and J is TRBJ1-5; TRBD1 aligns across 8 bases. V shed 4 bases, J shed 5 bases, and the junction held 4 bases outside the gene matches. CDR3 length equals 14 residues. The V gene's germline CDR1 is SGHVS and CDR2 FNYEAQ.

The chain employs TRBV5-1 and TRBJ2-7, with TRBD2 matching over 7 bases. CDR1 and CDR2 from the germline V gene are SGHRS and YFSETQ. The CDR3 consists of 15 residues. The V segment lost 3 bases and the J segment 2 bases; nucleotides outside the gene matches: 8. CDR3 region: CASSWDWGGAYEQYF. In DNA form, the CDR3 reads TGCGCCAGCAGCTGGGACTGGGGGGGAGCCTACGAGCAGTACTTC.

J is TRBJ2-5 and V is TRBV4-2; tentatively, D is TRBD2 (5 bases). The CDR3 has 14 amino acids. The V and J ends lost 2 bases and 2 bases respectively, with 9 bases between them. CDR1 and CDR2 from the germline V gene are LGHNA and YNFKEQ. This CDR3 is CASSQPLEQETQYF. The CDR3 DNA reads as TGTGCCAGCAGCCAACCACTAGAACAAGAGACCCAGTACTTC.

This clone turned up a few times. The chain has TRBV7-6 and TRBJ1-1, with D unresolved. This CDR3 spans 14 amino acids. Trimming took 1 base from V and 9 from J, leaving 15 bases between them. CDR1 SGHVS and CDR2 FNYEAQ come from the germline V gene. The CDR3 region has the DNA TGTGCCAGCAGCTTAGACGGTATAGGAGCGAAAGCTTTCTTT. It yields the protein CASSLDGIGAKAFF.